This TCR beta chain was sequenced during a study of T cells after yellow fever vaccination. Using its own MiXCR run on the 5' RACE reads, TCRdb lists one record per CDR3 protein. Of 85,000 to 100,000 distinct CDR3 sequences in the sample, about 5.8% were seen once. Per germline, CDR1 SEHNR and CDR2 FQNEAQ (reference sequence). This CDR3 contains 14 residues. V was shortened by 5 bases and J by 1 base, with 11 bases between the two germline ends. The sequenced sample was CD8+ T cells sorted from PBMCs, obtained 10 days after the yellow fever booster vaccination. The chain couples TRBV7-9 to TRBJ2-5, with D possibly being TRBD1 (5 bases). The clonotype comes from a young man who received the YFV17D yellow fever vaccine. The CDR3 here is CASSPRTSQETQYF. The CDR3 DNA sequence: TGTGCCAGCAGCCCCAGGACAAGCCAAGAGACCCAGTACTTC.